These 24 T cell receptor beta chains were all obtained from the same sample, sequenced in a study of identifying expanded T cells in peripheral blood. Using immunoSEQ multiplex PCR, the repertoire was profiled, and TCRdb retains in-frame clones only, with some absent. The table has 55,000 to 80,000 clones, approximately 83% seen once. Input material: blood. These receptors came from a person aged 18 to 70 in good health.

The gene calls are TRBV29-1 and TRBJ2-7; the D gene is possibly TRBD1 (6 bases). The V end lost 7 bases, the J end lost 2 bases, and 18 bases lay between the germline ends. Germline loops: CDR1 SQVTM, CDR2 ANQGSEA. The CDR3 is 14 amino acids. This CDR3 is CSATATGVAYEQYF. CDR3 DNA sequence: TGCAGCGCGACGGCGACAGGTGTTGCCTACGAGCAGTACTTC.

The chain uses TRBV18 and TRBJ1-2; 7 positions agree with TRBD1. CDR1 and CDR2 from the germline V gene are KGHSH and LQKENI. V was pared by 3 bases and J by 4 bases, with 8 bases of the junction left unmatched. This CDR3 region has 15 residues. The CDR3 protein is CASSPEQGRGYGYTF. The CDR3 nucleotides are TGTGCCAGCTCACCGGAACAGGGGAGAGGCTATGGCTACACCTTC.

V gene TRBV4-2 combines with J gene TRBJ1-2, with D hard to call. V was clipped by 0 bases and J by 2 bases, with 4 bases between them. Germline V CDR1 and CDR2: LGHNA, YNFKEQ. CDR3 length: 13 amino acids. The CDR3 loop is CASSQDPNYGYTF. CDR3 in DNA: TGTGCCAGCAGCCAAGACCCCAACTATGGCTACACCTTC.

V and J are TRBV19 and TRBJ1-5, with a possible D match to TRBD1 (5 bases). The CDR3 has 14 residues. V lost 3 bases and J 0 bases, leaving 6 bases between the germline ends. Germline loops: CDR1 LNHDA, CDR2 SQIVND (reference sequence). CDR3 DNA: TGTGCCAGTAGTATGAGGGGTAGCAATCAGCCCCAGCATTTT. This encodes CASSMRGSNQPQHF.

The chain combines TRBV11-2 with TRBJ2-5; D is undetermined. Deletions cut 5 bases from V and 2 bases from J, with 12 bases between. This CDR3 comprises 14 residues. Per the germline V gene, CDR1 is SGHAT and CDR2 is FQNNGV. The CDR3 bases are TGTGCCAGCAGCCGGACGGAAAAACAAGAGACCCAGTACTTC. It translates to CASSRTEKQETQYF.

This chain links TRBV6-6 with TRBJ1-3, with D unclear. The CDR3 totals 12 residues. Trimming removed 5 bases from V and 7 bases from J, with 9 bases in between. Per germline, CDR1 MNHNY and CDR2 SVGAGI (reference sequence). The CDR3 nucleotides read TGTGCCAGCAGTATGTTAGGGAACACCATATATTTT. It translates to CASSMLGNTIYF.

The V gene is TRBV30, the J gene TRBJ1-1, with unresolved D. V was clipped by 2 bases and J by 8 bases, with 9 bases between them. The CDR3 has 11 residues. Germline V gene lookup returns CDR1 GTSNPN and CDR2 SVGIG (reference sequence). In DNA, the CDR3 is TGTGCCTGGAGTTTTCGGGCAGAAGCTTTCTTT. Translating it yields CAWSFRAEAFF.

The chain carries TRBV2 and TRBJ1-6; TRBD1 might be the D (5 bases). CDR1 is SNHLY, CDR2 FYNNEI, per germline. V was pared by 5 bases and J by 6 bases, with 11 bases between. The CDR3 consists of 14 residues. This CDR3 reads CASSSLGTNSPLHF. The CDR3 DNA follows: TGTGCCAGCAGTTCCCTGGGGACTAATTCACCCCTCCACTTT.

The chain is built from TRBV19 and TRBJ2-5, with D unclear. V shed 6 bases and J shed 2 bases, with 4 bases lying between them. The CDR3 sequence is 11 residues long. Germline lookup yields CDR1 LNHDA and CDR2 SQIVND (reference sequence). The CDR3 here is CASRGQETQYF. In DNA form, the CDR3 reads TGTGCCAGTAGAGGACAAGAGACCCAGTACTTC.

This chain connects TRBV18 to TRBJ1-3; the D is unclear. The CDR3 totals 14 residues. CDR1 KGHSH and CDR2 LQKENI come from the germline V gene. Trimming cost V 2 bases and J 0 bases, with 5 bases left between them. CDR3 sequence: CASSPYNSGNTIYF. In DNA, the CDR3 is TGTGCCAGCTCACCATACAACTCTGGAAACACCATATATTTT.

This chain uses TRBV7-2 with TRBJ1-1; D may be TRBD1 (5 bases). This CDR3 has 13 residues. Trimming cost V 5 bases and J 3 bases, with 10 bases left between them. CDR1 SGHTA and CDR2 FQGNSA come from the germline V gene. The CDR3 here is CASSQGYYTEAFF. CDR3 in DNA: TGTGCCAGCAGCCAGGGTTACTACACTGAAGCTTTCTTT.

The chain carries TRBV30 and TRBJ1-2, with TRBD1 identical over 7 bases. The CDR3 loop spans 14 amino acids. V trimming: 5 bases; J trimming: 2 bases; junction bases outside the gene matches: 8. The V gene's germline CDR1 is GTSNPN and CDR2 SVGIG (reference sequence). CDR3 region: CAWLVKTGNYGYTF. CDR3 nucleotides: TGTGCCTGGCTAGTCAAGACAGGGAACTATGGCTACACCTTC. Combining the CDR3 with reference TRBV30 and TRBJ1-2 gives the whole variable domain SQTIHQWPATLVQPVGSPLSLECTVEGTSNPNLYWYRQAAGRGLQLLFYSVGIGQISSEVPQNLSASRPQDRQFILSSKKLLLSDSGFYLCAWLVKTGNYGYTFGSGTRLTVV.

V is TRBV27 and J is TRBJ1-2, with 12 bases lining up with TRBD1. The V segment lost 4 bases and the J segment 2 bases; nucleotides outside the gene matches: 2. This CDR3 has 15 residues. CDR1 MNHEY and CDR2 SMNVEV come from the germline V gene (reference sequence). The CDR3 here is CASSSGTGGNYGYTF. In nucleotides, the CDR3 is TGTGCCAGCAGTTCCGGGACAGGGGGCAACTATGGCTACACCTTC.

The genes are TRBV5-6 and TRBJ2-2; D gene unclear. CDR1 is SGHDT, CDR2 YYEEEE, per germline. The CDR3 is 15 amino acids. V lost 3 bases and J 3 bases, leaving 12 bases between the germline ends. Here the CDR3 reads CASSSRRKDTGELFF. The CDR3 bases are TGTGCCAGCAGCTCCCGAAGGAAGGACACCGGGGAGCTGTTTTTT.

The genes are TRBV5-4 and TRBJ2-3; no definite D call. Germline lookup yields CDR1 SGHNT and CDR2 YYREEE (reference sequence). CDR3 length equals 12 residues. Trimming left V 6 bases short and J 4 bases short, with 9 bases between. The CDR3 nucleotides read TGTGCCAGCACCTCGACCTCAGATACGCAGTATTTT. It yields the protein CASTSTSDTQYF.

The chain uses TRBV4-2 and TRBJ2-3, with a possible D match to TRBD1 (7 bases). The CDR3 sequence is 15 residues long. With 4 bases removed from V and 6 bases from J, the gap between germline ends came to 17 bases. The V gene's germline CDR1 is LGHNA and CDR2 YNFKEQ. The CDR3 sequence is CASSRETGSGDTQYF. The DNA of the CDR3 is TGTGCCAGCAGCCGAGAGACAGGGAGCGGGGATACGCAGTATTTT.

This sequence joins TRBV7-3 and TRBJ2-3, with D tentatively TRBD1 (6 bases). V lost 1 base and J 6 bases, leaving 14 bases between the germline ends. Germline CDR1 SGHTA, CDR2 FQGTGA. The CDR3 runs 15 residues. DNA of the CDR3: TGTGCCAGCAGCTTAAATCTGGCAGGGGTGGATACGCAGTATTTT. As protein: CASSLNLAGVDTQYF.

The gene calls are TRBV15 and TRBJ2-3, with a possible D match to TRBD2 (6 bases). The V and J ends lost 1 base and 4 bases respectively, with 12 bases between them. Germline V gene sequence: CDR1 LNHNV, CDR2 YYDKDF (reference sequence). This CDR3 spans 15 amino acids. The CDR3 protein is CATSRGAEGADTQYF. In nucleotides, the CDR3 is TGTGCCACCAGCAGAGGTGCGGAGGGCGCAGATACGCAGTATTTT.

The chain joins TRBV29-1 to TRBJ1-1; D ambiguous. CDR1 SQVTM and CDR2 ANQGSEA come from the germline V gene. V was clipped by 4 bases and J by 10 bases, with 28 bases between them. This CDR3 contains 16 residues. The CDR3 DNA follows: TGCAGCGTTGGAGGAACTCAGGCCCGGTCAGGCGTTCGAGCTTTCTTT. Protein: CSVGGTQARSGVRAFF.

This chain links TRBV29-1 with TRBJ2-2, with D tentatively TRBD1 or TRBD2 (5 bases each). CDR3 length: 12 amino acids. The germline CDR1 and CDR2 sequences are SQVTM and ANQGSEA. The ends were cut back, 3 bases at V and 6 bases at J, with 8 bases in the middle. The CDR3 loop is CSVDLGAGELFF. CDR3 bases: TGCAGCGTTGATTTGGGGGCCGGGGAGCTGTTTTTT.

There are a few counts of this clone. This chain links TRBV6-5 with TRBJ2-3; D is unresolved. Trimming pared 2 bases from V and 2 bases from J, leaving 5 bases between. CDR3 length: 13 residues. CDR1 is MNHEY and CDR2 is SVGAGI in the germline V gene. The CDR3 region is CASSYTITDTQYF. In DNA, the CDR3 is TGTGCCAGCAGTTACACTATCACAGATACGCAGTATTTT.

The CDR3 sequence is CASSFGAGNTEAFF. The CDR3 bases are TGTGCCAGCAGCTTCGGTGCAGGTAACACTGAAGCTTTCTTT. The V and J genes are TRBV7-2 and TRBJ1-1; D unclear. The CDR3 totals 14 residues. V shed 3 bases and J shed 2 bases, with 10 bases lying between them. From germline, CDR1 is SGHTA and CDR2 FQGNSA.

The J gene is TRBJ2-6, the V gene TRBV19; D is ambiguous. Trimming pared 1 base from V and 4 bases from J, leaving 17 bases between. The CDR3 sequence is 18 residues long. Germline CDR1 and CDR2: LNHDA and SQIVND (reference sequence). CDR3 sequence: CASSIGGNVARGANVLTF. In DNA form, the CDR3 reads TGTGCCAGTAGTATAGGGGGAAACGTTGCGCGGGGGGCCAACGTCCTGACTTTC.

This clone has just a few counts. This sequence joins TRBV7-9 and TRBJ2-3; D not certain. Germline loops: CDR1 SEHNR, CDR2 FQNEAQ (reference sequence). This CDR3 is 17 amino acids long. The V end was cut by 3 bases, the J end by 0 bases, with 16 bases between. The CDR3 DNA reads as TGTGCCAGCAGCTTCGGCAGGCCTATTTCTAGCACAGATACGCAGTATTTT. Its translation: CASSFGRPISSTDTQYF.